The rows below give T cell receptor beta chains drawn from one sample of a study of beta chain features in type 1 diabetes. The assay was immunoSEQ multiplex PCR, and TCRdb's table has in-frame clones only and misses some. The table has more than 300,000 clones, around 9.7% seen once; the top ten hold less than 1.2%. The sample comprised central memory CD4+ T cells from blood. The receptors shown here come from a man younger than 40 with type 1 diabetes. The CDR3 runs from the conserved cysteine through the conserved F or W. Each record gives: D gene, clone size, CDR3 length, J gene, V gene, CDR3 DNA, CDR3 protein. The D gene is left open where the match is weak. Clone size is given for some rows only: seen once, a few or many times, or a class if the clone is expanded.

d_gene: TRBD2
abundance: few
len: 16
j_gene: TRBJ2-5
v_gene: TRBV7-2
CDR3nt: TGTGCCAGCAGCGCTTTTCGAGCGGGGGGGCCAGAGACCCAGTACTTC
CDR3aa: CASSAFRAGGPETQYF

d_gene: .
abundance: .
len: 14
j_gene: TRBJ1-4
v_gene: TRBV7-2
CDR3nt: TGTGCCAGCAGCCCCGGGACTGCGGGTGAAAAACTGTTTTTT
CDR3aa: CASSPGTAGEKLFF

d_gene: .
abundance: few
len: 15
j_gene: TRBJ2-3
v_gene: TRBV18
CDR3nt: TGTGCCAGCTCACGTATGGAGGGGCAAGGGGATACGCAGTATTTT
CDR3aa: CASSRMEGQGDTQYF

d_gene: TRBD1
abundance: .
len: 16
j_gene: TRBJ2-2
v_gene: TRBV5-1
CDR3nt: TGCGCCAGCAGCTTCGAGAGGGGGCCAGACACCGGGGAGCTGTTTTTT
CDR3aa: CASSFERGPDTGELFF

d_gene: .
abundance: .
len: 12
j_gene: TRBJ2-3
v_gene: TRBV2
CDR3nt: TGTGCCAGCAGTGGCAGCACAGATACGCAGTATTTT
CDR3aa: CASSGSTDTQYF

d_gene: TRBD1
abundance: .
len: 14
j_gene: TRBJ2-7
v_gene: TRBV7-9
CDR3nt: TGTGCCAGCAGCGATACAGGGGCGGTAGGCGAGCAGTACTTC
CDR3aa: CASSDTGAVGEQYF

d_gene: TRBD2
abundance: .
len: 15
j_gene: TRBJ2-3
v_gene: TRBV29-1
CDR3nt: TGCAGCGTTGACTCTAGCGGGGGGCCGCGAGATACGCAGTATTTT
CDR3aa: CSVDSSGGPRDTQYF

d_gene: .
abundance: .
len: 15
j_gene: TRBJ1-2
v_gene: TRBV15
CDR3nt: TGTGCCACCAGCAGAGATTTGGCAGGTTCTCGCGGCTACACCTTC
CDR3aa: CATSRDLAGSRGYTF

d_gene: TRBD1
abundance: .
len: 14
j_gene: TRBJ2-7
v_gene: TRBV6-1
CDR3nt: TGTGCCAGCAGCACTCAAGGACAGGGCTACGAGCAGTACTTC
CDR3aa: CASSTQGQGYEQYF

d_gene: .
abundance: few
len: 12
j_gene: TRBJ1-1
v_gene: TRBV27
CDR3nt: TGTGCCAGCAGGGAACTAGGCACTGAAGCTTTCTTT
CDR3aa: CASRELGTEAFF

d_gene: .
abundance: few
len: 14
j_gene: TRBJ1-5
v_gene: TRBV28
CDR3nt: TGTGCCAGCAGCCCCGCGGCCCCTCATCAGCCCCAGCATTTT
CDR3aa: CASSPAAPHQPQHF

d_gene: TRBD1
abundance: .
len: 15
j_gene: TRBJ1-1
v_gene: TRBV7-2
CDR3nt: TGTGCCAGCAGCCCGGCGGGACAGATGAACACTGAAGCTTTCTTT
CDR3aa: CASSPAGQMNTEAFF

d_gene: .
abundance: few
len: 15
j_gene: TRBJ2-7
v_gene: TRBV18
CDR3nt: TGTGCCAGCTCGCGATCCGAAGGGCGAGACGACGAGCAGTACTTC
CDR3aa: CASSRSEGRDDEQYF

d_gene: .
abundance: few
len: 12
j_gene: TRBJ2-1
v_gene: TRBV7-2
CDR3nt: TGTGCCAGCAGCCCCTCCTACAATGAGCAGTTCTTC
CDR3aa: CASSPSYNEQFF

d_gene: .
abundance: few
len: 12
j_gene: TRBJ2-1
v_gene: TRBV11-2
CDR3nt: TGTGCCAGCAGCCCCATGGGGGATGAGCAGTTCTTC
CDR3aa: CASSPMGDEQFF

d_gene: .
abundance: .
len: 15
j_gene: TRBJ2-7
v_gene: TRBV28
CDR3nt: TGTGCCAGCAGCATAAAAGGGCAGGGGGGCGACGAGCAGTACTTC
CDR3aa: CASSIKGQGGDEQYF

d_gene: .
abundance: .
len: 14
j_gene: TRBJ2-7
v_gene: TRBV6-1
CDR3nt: TGTGCCAGCAGTGAAGCAGGACAGTCCTACGAGCAGTACTTC
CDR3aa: CASSEAGQSYEQYF

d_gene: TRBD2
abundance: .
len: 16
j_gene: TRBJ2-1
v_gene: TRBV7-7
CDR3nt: TGTGCCAGCAGCCCAATAGCGGGGACCCCGGGTGCTGAGCAGTTCTTC
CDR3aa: CASSPIAGTPGAEQFF

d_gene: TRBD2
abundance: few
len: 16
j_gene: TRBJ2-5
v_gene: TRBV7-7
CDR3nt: TGTGCTAGCAGCTTAGCGGGGGCGGGGAATGGAGAGACCCAGTACTTC
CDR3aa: CASSLAGAGNGETQYF

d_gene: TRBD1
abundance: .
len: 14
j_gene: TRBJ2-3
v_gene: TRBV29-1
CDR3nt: TGCAGCGTCTCCGGGACAGTCTCTGGAGATACGCAGTATTTT
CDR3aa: CSVSGTVSGDTQYF

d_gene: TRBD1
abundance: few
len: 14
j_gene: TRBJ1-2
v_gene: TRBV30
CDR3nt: TGTGCCTCCGGAGGTCACAGGGGTGGTCGTGGCTACACCTTC
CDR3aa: CASGGHRGGRGYTF

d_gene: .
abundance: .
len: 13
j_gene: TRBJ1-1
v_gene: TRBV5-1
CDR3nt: TGCGCCAGCAGCTTGGCGTTTAACACTGAAGCTTTCTTT
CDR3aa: CASSLAFNTEAFF

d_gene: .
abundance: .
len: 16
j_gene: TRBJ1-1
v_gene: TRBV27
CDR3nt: TGTGCCAGCAGTTTGATGGAGGGGCGCATGAACACTGAAGCTTTCTTT
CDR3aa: CASSLMEGRMNTEAFF

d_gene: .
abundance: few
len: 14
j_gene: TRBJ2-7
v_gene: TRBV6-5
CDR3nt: TGTGCCAGCAGTTACTCGACGGGGAACTACGAGCAGTACTTC
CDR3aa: CASSYSTGNYEQYF

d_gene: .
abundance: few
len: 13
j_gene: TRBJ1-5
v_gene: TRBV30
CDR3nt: TGTGCCTGGAGAATGGACCCCTCAGGGCCCCAGCATTTT
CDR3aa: CAWRMDPSGPQHF

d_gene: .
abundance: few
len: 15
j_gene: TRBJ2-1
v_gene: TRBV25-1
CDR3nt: TGTGCCAGCAGTGGGGGAGGGACAGTCTACAATGAGCAGTTCTTC
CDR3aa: CASSGGGTVYNEQFF

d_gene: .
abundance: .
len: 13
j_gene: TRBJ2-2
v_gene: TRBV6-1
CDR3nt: TGTGCCAGCAGCCGGGGGAACACCGGGGAGCTGTTTTTT
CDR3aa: CASSRGNTGELFF

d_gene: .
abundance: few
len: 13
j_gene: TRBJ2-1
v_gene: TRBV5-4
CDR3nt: TGTGCCAGCAGCTTGGTCGGGTACAATGAGCAGTTCTTC
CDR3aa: CASSLVGYNEQFF

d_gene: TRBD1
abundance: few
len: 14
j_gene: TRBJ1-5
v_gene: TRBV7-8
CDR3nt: TGTGCCAGCACCCAGGACAGGGACAATCAGCCCCAGCATTTT
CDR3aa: CASTQDRDNQPQHF

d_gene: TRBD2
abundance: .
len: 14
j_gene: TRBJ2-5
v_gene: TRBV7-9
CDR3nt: TGTGCCAGCAGCCGTCGGGAGGTCCAAGGGACCCAGTACTTC
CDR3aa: CASSRREVQGTQYF

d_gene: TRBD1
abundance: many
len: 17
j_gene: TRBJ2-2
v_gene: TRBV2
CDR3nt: TGTGCCAGCAGTGAGGTCCCGGGACAGGGATCCACCGGGGAGCTGTTTTTT
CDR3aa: CASSEVPGQGSTGELFF

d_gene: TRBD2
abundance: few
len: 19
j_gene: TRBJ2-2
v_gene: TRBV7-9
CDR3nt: TGTGCCAGCAGCTCACCCGGGACTAGCGGGGCGGGGAACACCGGGGAGCTGTTTTTT
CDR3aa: CASSSPGTSGAGNTGELFF

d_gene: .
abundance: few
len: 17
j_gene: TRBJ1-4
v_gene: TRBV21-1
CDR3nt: TGTGCCAGCAGCAAAGAGGGGGGGCAGTCCACTAATGAAAAACTGTTTTTT
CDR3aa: CASSKEGGQSTNEKLFF

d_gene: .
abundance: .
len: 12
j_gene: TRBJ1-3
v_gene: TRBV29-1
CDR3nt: TGCAGCGCGGAGAGTTCAGGAAACACCATATATTTT
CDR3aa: CSAESSGNTIYF

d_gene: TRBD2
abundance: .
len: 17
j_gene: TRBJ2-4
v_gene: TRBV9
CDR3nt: TGTGCCAGCAGCCCCCGGGAGACTAGCGGGGCCAAAAACATTCAGTACTTC
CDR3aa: CASSPRETSGAKNIQYF

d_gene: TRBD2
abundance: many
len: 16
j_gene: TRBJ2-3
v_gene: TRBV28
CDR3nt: TGTGCCAGCAGTCGGACTAGCGGGGGGGCCATAGATACGCAGTATTTT
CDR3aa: CASSRTSGGAIDTQYF

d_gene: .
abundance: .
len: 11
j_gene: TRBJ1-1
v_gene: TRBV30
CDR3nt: TGTGCCTGGGGGGAGGAGGGGGAAGCTTTCTTT
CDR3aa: CAWGEEGEAFF

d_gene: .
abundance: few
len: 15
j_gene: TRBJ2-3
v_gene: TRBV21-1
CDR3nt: TGTGCCAGCAGCCACCGGGACAGGGTTAAGGATACGCAGTATTTT
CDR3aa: CASSHRDRVKDTQYF

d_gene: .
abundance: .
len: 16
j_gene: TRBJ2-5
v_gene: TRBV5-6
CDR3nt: TGTGCCAGCAGCTCCATCTCAGGGGACTACCAAGAGACCCAGTACTTC
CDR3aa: CASSSISGDYQETQYF

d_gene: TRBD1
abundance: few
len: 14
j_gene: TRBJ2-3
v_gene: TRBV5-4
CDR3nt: TGTGCCATCAAAAGACAGGGGCCCACAGATACGCAGTATTTT
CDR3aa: CAIKRQGPTDTQYF

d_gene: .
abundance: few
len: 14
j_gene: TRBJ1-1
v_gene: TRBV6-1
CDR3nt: TGTGCCAGCAGTGAATTTGAAAGAAACACTGAAGCTTTCTTT
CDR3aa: CASSEFERNTEAFF

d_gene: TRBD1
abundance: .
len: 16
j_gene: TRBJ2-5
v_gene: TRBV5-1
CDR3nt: TGCGCCAGCAGCCTAAACTCCGGGACAGGGGGAGAGACCCAGTACTTC
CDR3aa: CASSLNSGTGGETQYF